Each of the 24 T cell receptor beta chains below was sequenced from the same sample in a study of blood T cells in healthy people across ages (dated by TCRdb to between 2014 and 2016). The library was made by 5' RACE. Sequencing used an Illumina HiSeq 2500. The second PCR ran for about 7 to 11 cycles and used a J-beta primer mix along with a sample-barcoded 5' primer. The public reads were reanalyzed by TCRdb: fastp trimming at Q25, MiXCR alignment, in-frame beta chains only. Rows are unified per CDR3 protein, each entry keeping the most common DNA and genes. For this sample the table gives 450,000 to 650,000 distinct CDR3 sequences, of which about 24% were detected only once. The ten largest clones capture 8.7% of the sample. These data also featured in a second study, about T cells of mothers and their children.

Input material: blood. The receptors here all came from a boy between 10 and 17 years old in good health.

This sequence joins TRBV12-3 or TRBV12-4 and TRBJ2-3, with TRBD1 matching over 9 bases. The CDR3 loop spans 15 amino acids. J gave up 2 bases and V 5 bases, and 5 bases lay outside the gene matches. The CDR3, as DNA: TGTGCCAGCAGTCCCGACAGGGGGGTCACAGATACGCAGTATTTT. It specifies CASSPDRGVTDTQYF.

This chain links TRBV7-9 with TRBJ1-2; D might be TRBD1 (6 bases). This CDR3 is 15 amino acids long. The germline V and J ends were trimmed by 5 bases and 2 bases, with 15 bases remaining between them. Germline CDR1 and CDR2: SEHNR and FQNEAQ (reference sequence). The CDR3 protein is CASSPSGGQNYGYTF. The CDR3 DNA reads as TGTGCCAGCAGCCCCTCGGGGGGGCAAAACTATGGCTACACCTTC.

This clonotype was observed a single time. The V gene is TRBV7-2, the J gene TRBJ2-1, with 8 bases fitting TRBD2. The CDR3 is 16 amino acids. Per the germline V gene, CDR1 is SGHTA and CDR2 is FQGNSA. Losses at the gene ends were 1 base for V and 5 bases for J; bases not matched to a gene: 7. The CDR3 bases are TGTGCCAGCAGCTTAGGACGACTAGCGCAACACAATGAGCAGTTCTTC. Its protein is CASSLGRLAQHNEQFF.

Only a few counts were recorded for this clonotype. The J gene is TRBJ2-7, the V gene TRBV3-1; 8 nucleotides align to TRBD2. CDR3 length: 14 amino acids. V lost 2 bases to trimming and J lost 3 bases; unmatched junction nucleotides: 3. Germline V gene sequence: CDR1 LGHDT, CDR2 YNNKEL (reference sequence). For the CDR3, the DNA is TGTGCCAGCAGCCAAACGGGAGGGGGCTACGAGCAGTACTTC. Protein: CASSQTGGGYEQYF.

The rearrangement uses TRBV7-9 and TRBJ2-1; D not resolved. From germline, CDR1 is SEHNR and CDR2 FQNEAQ (reference sequence). Deletions cut 3 bases from V and 0 bases from J, with 9 bases between. The CDR3 spans 15 residues. CDR3 DNA sequence: TGTGCCAGCAGCTTCGGGTATGCCTCCTACAATGAGCAGTTCTTC. Translation: CASSFGYASYNEQFF.

The chain joins TRBV11-3 to TRBJ2-1, with 14 bases that match TRBD2. The germline gives CDR1 SGHNT, CDR2 YENEEA. The J segment lost 4 bases and the V segment lost 5 bases, leaving 13 bases of the junction unmatched. This CDR3 is built from 19 residues. The CDR3 DNA reads as TGTGCCAGCAGCCCACGTGGGGGACTAGCGGGGGCCAATTACAATGAGCAGTTCTTC. As protein: CASSPRGGLAGANYNEQFF. Full variable domain (outside the CDR3, taken from reference TRBV11-3 and TRBJ2-1): EAGVVQSPRYKIIEKKQPVAFWCNPISGHNTLYWYLQNLGQGPELLIRYENEEAVDDSQLPKDRFSAERLKGVDSTLKIQPAELGDSAVYLCASSPRGGLAGANYNEQFFGPGTRLTVL.

This clonotype was seen a handful of times. This rearrangement joins TRBV12-3 or TRBV12-4 to TRBJ1-1; no clear D gene. V lost 5 bases and J lost 0, with 7 bases in between. CDR3 length: 13 amino acids. The CDR3 region has the DNA TGTGCCAGCAGTGCCCGCCTGAACACTGAAGCTTTCTTT. Amino acid sequence: CASSARLNTEAFF.

Remarks on this clonotype: The junction does not match germline at one end; this may be a read error. The chain combines TRBV14 with TRBJ1-6, with a weak D call TRBD1 (6 bases). The germline CDR1 and CDR2 sequences are SGHDN and FVKESK. The CDR3 contains 14 residues. The CDR3 loop reads CASSTTGYNSPLHF. The CDR3 region has the DNA TGTGCCAGCAGTACTACAGGGTACAATTCGCCCCTCCACTTT.

V is TRBV13 and J is TRBJ1-2, with D possibly TRBD1 on 6 matching bases. The CDR3 length is 13 residues. Germline V gives CDR1 PRHDT, CDR2 FYEKMQ (reference sequence). V shed 2 bases and J shed 4 bases, with 8 bases lying between them. The chain's CDR3 is CASSLRRGYGYTF. CDR3 coding DNA: TGTGCCAGCAGCTTACGCAGGGGCTATGGCTACACCTTC.

This clonotype was observed a few times. The V gene is TRBV7-9, the J gene TRBJ2-1; D unresolved. Germline V gene sequence: CDR1 SEHNR, CDR2 FQNEAQ (reference sequence). This CDR3 region has 14 residues. Trimming removed 1 base from V and 4 bases from J, with 8 bases in between. CDR3 DNA sequence: TGTGCCAGCAGCTTAGACAGTTGGTACAATGAGCAGTTCTTC. Translated: CASSLDSWYNEQFF.

This clonotype was observed a handful of times. J is TRBJ2-1 and V is TRBV27; D may be TRBD2 (7 bases). Germline assignment: CDR1 MNHEY and CDR2 SMNVEV (reference sequence). V lost 3 bases and J lost 6, with 15 bases in between. This CDR3 is 15 amino acids long. The CDR3 region is CASSFGGRPINEQFF. The DNA for the CDR3 is TGTGCCAGCAGTTTCGGGGGGCGACCGATCAATGAGCAGTTCTTC.

This clonotype was seen a handful of times. DNA of the CDR3: TGCGCCAGCAGCCAAGACCGGGGTTTTACCTACGAGCAGTACTTC. Protein product: CASSQDRGFTYEQYF. The chain combines TRBV4-1 with TRBJ2-7; TRBD2 might be the D (5 bases). CDR3 length: 15 amino acids. Trimming left V 0 bases short and J 2 bases short, with 11 bases between. CDR1 is MGHRA and CDR2 is YSYEKL in the germline V gene.

The chain couples TRBV5-1 to TRBJ1-6; 8 bases agree with TRBD1. The trim removed 0 bases at V and 7 bases at J, leaving 6 bases unmatched. The CDR3 consists of 16 residues. Germline CDR1 is SGHRS and CDR2 is YFSETQ. The DNA for the CDR3 is TGCGCCAGCAGCTTGGGACAGGGGACTACAAATTCACCCCTCCACTTT. Amino acids: CASSLGQGTTNSPLHF.

This clonotype was observed at least ten times. The V and J genes are TRBV5-6 and TRBJ2-5; D remains ambiguous. Trimming removed 2 bases from V and 5 bases from J, with 4 bases in between. The CDR3 is made up of 11 amino acids. Per germline, CDR1 SGHDT and CDR2 YYEEEE. This chain's CDR3 is CASSLMETQYF. DNA for the CDR3: TGTGCCAGCAGCTTAATGGAGACCCAGTACTTC.

J is TRBJ1-5 and V is TRBV13; D ambiguous. This CDR3 region has 15 residues. V was clipped by 3 bases and J by 9 bases, with 18 bases between them. Looked up from germline, CDR1 is PRHDT and CDR2 is FYEKMQ (reference sequence). This CDR3 is CASSLRSRGARPQHF. CDR3 in DNA: TGTGCCAGCAGCTTGAGGTCGCGAGGCGCCCGGCCCCAGCATTTT. The entire variable domain, with the rest obtained from reference TRBV13 and TRBJ1-5, is as follows: AAGVIQSPRHLIKEKRETATLKCYPIPRHDTVYWYQQGPGQDPQFLISFYEKMQSDKGSIPDRFSAQQFSDYHSELNMSSLELGDSALYFCASSLRSRGARPQHFGDGTRLSIL.

The rearrangement joins TRBV20-1 to TRBJ1-2; D is perhaps TRBD1 (5 bases). The CDR3 extends over 12 amino acids. The V end was cut by 5 bases, the J end by 7 bases, with 14 bases between. Germline lookup yields CDR1 DFQATT and CDR2 SNEGSKA (reference sequence). The CDR3 spells CSAGSGRRGYTF. The CDR3 DNA is TGCAGTGCTGGATCAGGGCGGCGTGGCTACACCTTC.

In this sample, this clonotype turned up a few times. The chain has TRBV4-3 and TRBJ1-3; TRBD1 is a possible D gene (5 bases). CDR1 LGHNA and CDR2 YSLEER come from the germline V gene. This CDR3 is built from 15 residues. Trimming left V 0 bases short and J 5 bases short, with 11 bases between. The CDR3 sequence is CASSQDHAGRNTIYF. The CDR3 nucleotides are TGCGCCAGCAGCCAAGATCATGCAGGGCGAAACACCATATATTTT.

The chain uses TRBV28 and TRBJ2-5; D gene ambiguous. From germline, CDR1 is MDHEN and CDR2 SYDVKM. Trimming took off 4 bases at V and 4 bases at J, with 22 bases between the two ends. This CDR3 has 17 residues. CDR3 sequence: CASSSPQTTPRGETQYF. As DNA, the CDR3 is TGTGCCAGCAGTTCTCCCCAGACAACCCCCCGAGGAGAGACCCAGTACTTC.

The genes are TRBV20-1 and TRBJ2-5, with D hard to call. The CDR3 length is 12 residues. The germline V gene encodes CDR1 DFQATT and CDR2 SNEGSKA (reference sequence). Trimming removed 1 base from V and 7 bases from J, with 10 bases in between. The CDR3 region has the DNA TGCAGTGCTAGAGTGGACGATGTGACCCAGTACTTC. Translation gives CSARVDDVTQYF.

Remarks on this clonotype: Germline and junction disagree at one end, which may indicate a read error. The chain combines TRBV5-1 with TRBJ1-1, with a tentative D call TRBD1 (6 bases). CDR1 and CDR2 from the germline V gene are SGHRS and YFSETQ. The CDR3 runs to 14 residues. CDR3 nucleotide sequence: TGCGCCAGCAGCTTGAGAGGGGACAACACTGGAGCTTTCTTT. This translates into CASSLRGDNTGAFF.

This clonotype came up many times. At one end the junction does not follow the germline gene, possibly because of a read error. The J gene is TRBJ1-5, the V gene TRBV7-9; a possible D gene is TRBD1 (6 bases). Germline CDR1 and CDR2: SEHNR and FQNEAQ (reference sequence). The CDR3 covers 13 residues. CDR3 residues: CASSLGGGQPQHF. The CDR3, as DNA: TGTGCCAGCAGTTTAGGGGGGGGTCAGCCCCAGCATTTT.

In this sample, this clonotype turned up a few times. V and J are TRBV7-3 and TRBJ2-7; 10 positions match TRBD1. V lost 4 bases and J lost 8; bases outside the gene matches: 11. Germline V gives CDR1 SGHTA, CDR2 FQGTGA. CDR3 length equals 15 residues. The CDR3 reads CASSSSGTGASKQYF. The CDR3 nucleotides are TGTGCCAGCAGCTCCTCCGGGACAGGGGCCTCAAAGCAGTACTTC.

The chain joins TRBV10-2 to TRBJ2-4; 7 nucleotides match TRBD2. The CDR3 is 13 amino acids. CDR1 WSHSY and CDR2 SAAADI come from the germline V gene. Unmatched junction bases numbered 7, after V lost 5 bases and J lost 9 bases. Written as DNA, the CDR3 is TGCGCCAGCAGTTTAGCCCCGGGGGGCATTCAGTACTTC. Its protein is CASSLAPGGIQYF.

This clonotype was seen a single time. This chain connects TRBV29-1 to TRBJ1-4; D is uncertain. The CDR3 is 14 residues long. V lost 1 base and J lost 7, with 13 bases in between. The germline gives CDR1 SQVTM, CDR2 ANQGSEA. The CDR3 DNA reads TGCAGCGTTGAAGGGACCGACGGGAGTGAAAAACTGTTTTTT. Its protein product is CSVEGTDGSEKLFF.